This passage covers 17 T cell receptor beta chains from one sample sequenced in a study of neurological immune-mediated disorders. TCRdb used MiXCR to reprocess the 5' RACE reads, holding one entry per CDR3 protein. The table lists approximately 23,000 distinct CDR3 sequences, under 11% of them singletons. Sequenced input: PBMCs. These receptors originate from an older woman with HTLV-1-associated myelopathy (HAM/TSP).

The V gene is TRBV20-1, the J gene TRBJ1-5; 7 bases are shared with TRBD1. CDR1 and CDR2 from the germline V gene are DFQATT and SNEGSKA (reference sequence). The CDR3 has 14 amino acids. J gave up 4 bases and V 0 bases, and 3 bases lay outside the gene matches. The CDR3 DNA reads as TGCAGTGCTAGAGATAACAGGGGTAATCAGCCCCAGCATTTT. This translates into CSARDNRGNQPQHF.

This clonotype was seen repeatedly, ten times or more. The chain couples TRBV5-1 to TRBJ2-2; D unresolved. Trimming took 0 bases from V and 4 from J, leaving 7 bases between them. The CDR3 consists of 14 residues. Looked up from germline, CDR1 is SGHRS and CDR2 is YFSETQ. CDR3 bases: TGCGCCAGCAGCTTGGAGCCGGCCACCGGGGAGCTGTTTTTT. Protein sequence: CASSLEPATGELFF.

V and J are TRBV5-4 and TRBJ1-1; D unclear. Germline V gene sequence: CDR1 SGHNT, CDR2 YYREEE (reference sequence). Trimming took off 0 bases at V and 7 bases at J, with 13 bases between the two ends. The CDR3 covers 14 residues. The CDR3 nucleotides read TGTGCCAGCAGCTTGGCTGTAGGCTTGAATGAAGCTTTCTTT. Its translation: CASSLAVGLNEAFF. The whole variable domain, remainder taken from reference TRBV5-4 and TRBJ1-1, is ETGVTQSPTHLIKTRGQQVTLRCSSQSGHNTVSWYQQALGQGPQFIFQYYREEENGRGNFPPRFSGLQFPNYSSELNVNALELDDSALYLCASSLAVGLNEAFFGQGTRLTVV.

This clonotype was recorded at least ten times. V and J are TRBV7-9 and TRBJ2-1, with D perhaps TRBD1 (6 bases). The CDR3 has 15 residues. Germline V gene lookup returns CDR1 SEHNR and CDR2 FQNEAQ (reference sequence). Trimming cost V 5 bases and J 0 bases, with 11 bases left between them. This chain's CDR3 is CASSPRGSSYNEQFF. The CDR3 region has the DNA TGTGCCAGCAGCCCCAGGGGTAGCTCCTACAATGAGCAGTTCTTC.

This clonotype appeared many times. J is TRBJ2-2 and V is TRBV4-1; 8 bases match TRBD1. The trim removed 1 base at V and 5 bases at J, leaving 6 bases unmatched. The CDR3 extends over 16 amino acids. CDR1 and CDR2 from the germline V gene are MGHRA and YSYEKL. The CDR3 DNA is TGCGCCAGCAGCCAAGGGCGCCAGGGGGCGACCGGGGAGCTGTTTTTT. This gives the protein CASSQGRQGATGELFF.

The chain carries TRBV2 and TRBJ1-6; D might be TRBD1 (6 bases). The V end was cut by 10 bases, the J end by 10 bases, with 20 bases between. CDR1 and CDR2 (germline): SNHLY, FYNNEI. This CDR3 is 14 amino acids long. This CDR3 is CATRGEGGLSPLHF. The CDR3 coding sequence is TGTGCCACCCGCGGTGAAGGGGGATTGTCACCCCTCCACTTT.

This clonotype was seen repeatedly, ten times or more. The rearrangement joins TRBV5-6 to TRBJ1-2; no clear D gene. The CDR3 totals 13 residues. The germline V gene encodes CDR1 SGHDT and CDR2 YYEEEE. Trimming shortened V by 1 base and J by 2 bases, and 6 bases separated the two germline ends. The CDR3 DNA sequence: TGTGCCAGCAGCTTGACTTACAACTATGGCTACACCTTC. This sequence encodes CASSLTYNYGYTF.

This chain joins TRBV5-1 and TRBJ1-3; 7 positions match TRBD1. The junction had 6 bases not matched to a gene; V was cut back by 0 bases and J by 3 bases. CDR3 length: 16 residues. Germline V lookup: CDR1 SGHRS, CDR2 YFSETQ. CDR3 DNA sequence: TGCGCCAGCAGCTTGGGGGGACAGATCTTTGGAAACACCATATATTTT. This gives the protein CASSLGGQIFGNTIYF.

The sample holds many counts of this clonotype. V and J are TRBV5-1 and TRBJ1-1; D is unclear. Germline V gives CDR1 SGHRS, CDR2 YFSETQ. This CDR3 has 14 residues. V was clipped by 5 bases and J by 4 bases, with 15 bases between them. CDR3 sequence: CASRSLAATTEAFF. In nucleotides, the CDR3 is TGCGCCAGCAGATCACTGGCAGCAACCACTGAAGCTTTCTTT.

This clonotype was recorded many times. CDR3 sequence: CATSRDSGFVDTQYF. The CDR3 nucleotides read TGTGCCACCAGCAGAGATTCGGGGTTCGTCGATACGCAGTATTTT. The chain links TRBV15 to TRBJ2-3, with D perhaps TRBD2 (5 bases). V lost 0 bases, J lost 6 bases, and 13 bases lay in between. CDR3 length: 15 amino acids. CDR1 is LNHNV, CDR2 YYDKDF, per germline (reference sequence). Supplemented by reference TRBV15 and TRBJ2-3, the full variable domain reads DAMVIQNPRYQVTQFGKPVTLSCSQTLNHNVMYWYQQKSSQAPKLLFHYYDKDFNNEADTPDNFQSRRPNTSFCFLDIRSPGLGDTAMYLCATSRDSGFVDTQYFGPGTRLTVL.

This clonotype was picked up many times. The rearrangement links TRBV10-3 to TRBJ1-2; 9 bases are a match to TRBD1. J gave up 3 bases and V 6 bases, and 11 bases lay outside the gene matches. The germline V gene encodes CDR1 ENHRY and CDR2 SYGVKD. The CDR3 is 16 amino acids. CDR3 loop: CAIRNTAGQGDYGYTF. DNA for the CDR3: TGTGCCATCAGAAATACGGCGGGACAGGGAGACTATGGCTACACCTTC.

V gene TRBV27 combines with J gene TRBJ2-2; possibly TRBD1 for D (6 bases). Looked up from germline, CDR1 is MNHEY and CDR2 is SMNVEV (reference sequence). Deletions cut 6 bases from V and 1 base from J, with 9 bases between. The CDR3 length is 14 residues. The CDR3 region is CASRLGQNTGELFF. The CDR3, as DNA: TGTGCCAGCAGACTGGGACAGAACACCGGGGAGCTGTTTTTT.

This clonotype appeared many times. The rearrangement uses TRBV2 and TRBJ2-5; a possible D gene is TRBD2 (6 bases). CDR1 and CDR2 (germline): SNHLY, FYNNEI. V was shortened by 2 bases and J by 4 bases, with 29 bases between the two germline ends. This CDR3 is built from 20 residues. The CDR3: CASSEFYPRASRVGGETQYF. In nucleotides, the CDR3 is TGTGCCAGCAGTGAATTTTACCCCCGGGCGTCGCGGGTCGGGGGAGAGACCCAGTACTTC.

Many counts were recorded for this clonotype. The rearrangement links TRBV29-1 to TRBJ2-1; D unresolved. This CDR3 contains 15 residues. CDR1 is SQVTM, CDR2 ANQGSEA, per germline. V dropped 2 bases and J dropped 5 bases, with 16 bases sitting between them. CDR3 nucleotide sequence: TGCAGCGTTGAACCTGGACGCCGGGCCAACAATGAGCAGTTCTTC. It encodes CSVEPGRRANNEQFF.

This clonotype was detected ten times or more. This chain links TRBV30 with TRBJ1-6; TRBD1 matches at 7 bases. In germline, CDR1 is GTSNPN, CDR2 SVGIG (reference sequence). The CDR3 covers 14 residues. The ends lost 1 base at V and 5 bases at J; junction bases unmatched: 2. The CDR3 DNA reads as TGTGCCTGGAGTGCAGGACAGGATAATTCACCCCTCCACTTT. This translates into CAWSAGQDNSPLHF.

This clonotype was found many times. The chain joins TRBV13 to TRBJ1-6; D not resolved. There are 15 residues in the CDR3. The ends were cut back, 3 bases at V and 6 bases at J, with 12 bases in the middle. The germline V gene encodes CDR1 PRHDT and CDR2 FYEKMQ (reference sequence). As DNA, the CDR3 is TGTGCCAGCAGCTTTTCCCCTCGGACTAATTCACCCCTCCACTTT. Residues: CASSFSPRTNSPLHF.

The chain joins TRBV29-1 to TRBJ2-7; TRBD1 aligns across 7 bases. This CDR3 is 14 amino acids long. V lost 1 base, J lost 5 bases, and 8 bases stayed unmatched. The germline V gene encodes CDR1 SQVTM and CDR2 ANQGSEA. DNA for the CDR3: TGCAGCGTTGAAGGGGGCAAGGGGGCCGACGAGCAGTACTTC. Encoded protein: CSVEGGKGADEQYF.